This entry lists 2 T cell receptor beta chains sequenced from one sample in a study of cytomegalovirus exposure and HLA in healthy donors. PCR was performed using 60 Vbeta and 13 Jbeta primers. Data came from immunoSEQ multiplex PCR; TCRdb stores just in-frame clones and leaves some out. The sample includes approximately 160,000 clones, about three quarters of them seen just once. Sequences were obtained from PBMCs. The receptors come from a woman between 25 and 40 years old in good health and CMV-seropositive.

Many counts were recorded for this clone. The rearrangement uses TRBV6-5 and TRBJ2-7; tentative D call: TRBD1 (5 bases). The CDR3 spans 14 residues. The germline V gene encodes CDR1 MNHEY and CDR2 SVGAGI. The V end lost 7 bases, the J end lost 5 bases, and 18 bases lay between the germline ends. CDR3 nucleotide sequence: TGTGCCAGCACCCAGGGTCATACCCCCCACGAGCAGTACTTC. This translates into CASTQGHTPHEQYF.

The chain links TRBV5-4 to TRBJ2-7; 8 bases are a match to TRBD2. J lost 7 bases, V lost 4 bases, and 19 bases had no gene match. The CDR3 spans 17 residues. CDR1 and CDR2 (germline): SGHNT, YYREEE (reference sequence). The CDR3 DNA sequence: TGTGCCAGCAGCAGCGGACGGGACGCGGGGGGTTCTGCTGAGCAGTACTTC. Amino acids: CASSSGRDAGGSAEQYF.